This T cell receptor (beta chain) was found in a study of T-cell memory formation after mild COVID-19. About the study: Among the donors, TCR clusters were largely specific to each donor.

Germline-derived CDR1 and CDR2 are SGHNT and YYREEE (reference sequence). Trimming took 3 bases from V and 2 from J; bases not matched to a gene: 5. This CDR3 comprises 14 residues. A word on this clonotype: Antigen specificity is unknown.

TCRdb re-derived calls from the 5' RACE reads in MiXCR, one entry per CDR3 protein. This table has around 110,000 distinct CDR3 sequences, about 17% appearing once. Regarding the study as a whole: Detection of some responders pre-infection suggested pre-existing cross-reactive memory T cells participated. Among contracting clones, CD4+ were mainly CM/EM and CD8+ enriched in EMRA.

The origin of this receptor is an adult woman who had mild COVID-19 (a few samples of this study predate the infection). Cell type and time point are not known. This chain links TRBV5-4 with TRBJ2-7, with TRBD2 matching over 7 bases. Sequences were obtained from PBMCs or a T cell subset sorted from them (not recorded which). Here the CDR3 reads CASSWEGEPYEQYF. The DNA of the CDR3 is TGTGCCAGCAGCTGGGAGGGAGAGCCCTACGAGCAGTACTTC.